The text below deals with one TCR beta chain. As yet, its antigen is unknown. The record originates from a study of shared clonotypes between healthy human individuals. The study's findings and limits: An anticipated effect of sequencing depth on clonotype sharing among donors was recognized. The generation probabilities recorded for non-shared clonotypes fell below those of clonotypes shared by all four donors. Four donors had approximately 4.6% of their naive CD4 clonotypes in common.

CDR3 length: 17 amino acids. V lost 4 bases, J lost 2 bases, and 12 bases stayed unmatched. The germline gives CDR1 SGHTA, CDR2 FQGNSA. Repertoires were generated with immunoSEQ multiplex PCR, while TCRdb's copy carries only in-frame clones and drops some. The data hold 980,000 or so clones, with over 75% observed a single time. This receptor was identified in a young man in good health. The chain uses TRBV7-2 and TRBJ2-3; 7 bases are a match to TRBD2. Source material: memory CD4+ T cells sorted from blood. Stated subset: CD45RA-negative fraction. The CDR3 sequence: CASSSHSSGLFTDTQYF. In DNA form, the CDR3 reads TGTGCCAGCAGCTCCCATTCTAGCGGACTCTTCACAGATACGCAGTATTTT.